This T cell receptor beta chain emerged from a study of shared clonotypes between healthy human individuals. Overall study findings and caveats: Non-shared clonotypes had lower generation probabilities than clonotypes shared by all four sorted-subset donors.

Deep was the level at which the assay was run. In the study's own analysis: ImmunoSEQ gave junction-only sequences without quality scores, so filtering differed. The assay was immunoSEQ multiplex PCR, and TCRdb's table has in-frame clones only and misses some. Clone size and V and J calls were adopted from that table, with D and trimming inferred from the DNA. The data show approximately 2.4 million clones, with under 97% seen just once and 0.1% to 0.15% held by the top ten. With regard to this clone: Antigen specificity is unknown.

Donors included only healthy HIV-negative adults lacking recent acute infections or vaccinations. Sequencing was done on a sample of naive CD4+ T cells sorted from blood. Described subset: CD45RA+ positively selected. The clonotype comes from a man younger than 35 in good health.

The CDR3 DNA follows: TGTGCCAGCAGGCGGAAAGAGGGGCGCGGCACAGATACGCAGTATTTT. Protein: CASRRKEGRGTDTQYF. V usage is TRBV7-8 and J usage is TRBJ2-3; either TRBD1 or TRBD2 may fit D (5 bases each). The length of the CDR3 is 16 residues. Deletions cut 6 bases from V and 1 base from J, with 17 bases between. Germline CDR1 reads SGHVS; CDR2 reads FQNEAQ.